A single sample is the source of the 20 T cell receptor beta chains below, sequenced in a study of response to subunit inactivated influenza vaccine. One entry per CDR3 protein, called by TCRdb with MiXCR from the RT-PCR reads. The data show hundreds of thousands of distinct CDR3 sequences, with 14% seen just once and around 7% held by the top ten. Here the sequenced sample was PBMCs from blood, taken 14 to 15 days before vaccination. The origin of the receptors is a man aged 50-60 years who received an inactivated influenza vaccine.

There are a few counts of this clonotype. The chain combines TRBV4-2 with TRBJ2-1; D possibly corresponds to TRBD2 (6 bases). Germline V gene lookup returns CDR1 LGHNA and CDR2 YNFKEQ. The CDR3 runs 13 residues. V lost 2 bases and J 10 bases, leaving 12 bases between the germline ends. The CDR3 reads CASSQRHGGEQFF. CDR3 DNA sequence: TGTGCCAGCAGCCAACGTCACGGGGGAGAGCAGTTCTTC.

This clonotype came up a few times. The rearrangement joins TRBV4-2 to TRBJ1-2; TRBD1 is a possible D gene (5 bases). Germline CDR1 and CDR2: LGHNA and YNFKEQ. The CDR3 totals 17 residues. Trimming removed 4 bases at V and 8 bases at J, with 26 bases between. This CDR3 is CASSPILPGQVVGGYTF. The CDR3 coding sequence is TGTGCCAGCAGCCCCATACTACCGGGGCAGGTTGTTGGAGGCTACACCTTC.

This clonotype was seen more than once but under ten times. The V call is TRBV5-1, the J call TRBJ2-7; 8 nucleotides align to TRBD2. Germline CDR1 and CDR2: SGHRS and YFSETQ. The J segment lost 4 bases and the V segment lost 0 bases, leaving 9 bases of the junction unmatched. The CDR3 is 16 amino acids. The CDR3 region is CASSLVSGRIGYEQYF. The CDR3 DNA reads TGCGCCAGCAGCTTGGTCAGCGGGAGAATCGGTTACGAGCAGTACTTC.

In its sample, this clonotype was seen once. This chain links TRBV12-3 or TRBV12-4 with TRBJ1-2; 9 nucleotides line up with TRBD1. J gave up 7 bases and V 7 bases, and 7 bases lay outside the gene matches. The CDR3 length is 13 residues. The CDR3 spells CASKIQGAVGYTF. The CDR3 nucleotides read TGTGCCAGCAAAATACAGGGGGCGGTTGGCTACACCTTC.

This clonotype has a handful of counts. This sequence joins TRBV6-2 or TRBV6-3 and TRBJ2-1; a weak D match, TRBD1 (6 bases). CDR1 MNHEY and CDR2 SVGEGT come from the germline V gene. Deletions cut 4 bases from V and 2 bases from J, with 12 bases between. The CDR3 is made up of 15 amino acids. CDR3 amino acids: CASSWSRGTYNEQFF. CDR3 nucleotides: TGTGCCAGCAGTTGGAGTAGGGGGACCTACAATGAGCAGTTCTTC.

The table lists this clonotype with many counts. J is TRBJ2-1 and V is TRBV5-1; 9 bases are shared with TRBD2. Per germline, CDR1 SGHRS and CDR2 YFSETQ. This CDR3 is built from 12 residues. With 6 bases clipped from V and 11 bases from J, the junction kept 6 bases outside the gene matches. The CDR3 reads CASKEREDKQFF. The CDR3 DNA reads as TGCGCCAGCAAGGAGCGGGAGGACAAGCAGTTCTTC.

The rearrangement joins TRBV20-1 to TRBJ2-7, with D unresolved. The CDR3 spans 13 residues. Germline V lookup: CDR1 DFQATT, CDR2 SNEGSKA (reference sequence). The ends were cut back, 2 bases at V and 5 bases at J, with 13 bases in the middle. The CDR3 nucleotides read TGCAGTGCTAGACATGGAACCAGGAACGAGCAGTACTTC. Its protein product is CSARHGTRNEQYF.

This clonotype was counted only a few times. The chain carries TRBV21-1 and TRBJ2-3. TRBV21-1 is a known pseudogene. The CDR3 runs 14 residues. The CDR3 DNA reads TGTGCCAGCAGCAAGGGGGCTTTGACAGATACGCAGTATTTT. This codes for CASSKGALTDTQYF.

This clonotype came up a few times. V is TRBV5-5 and J is TRBJ2-2; no reliable D call. V gave up 4 bases and J gave up 4 bases, with 17 bases separating them. Germline CDR1 SGHKS, CDR2 YYEKEE (reference sequence). The CDR3 contains 16 residues. The CDR3 sequence is CASSVMGPRVTGELFF. The CDR3, as DNA: TGTGCCAGCAGCGTCATGGGTCCTCGGGTCACCGGGGAGCTGTTTTTT.

V and J are TRBV4-1 and TRBJ2-5; D is unclear. In germline, CDR1 is MGHRA, CDR2 YSYEKL. V was shortened by 4 bases and J by 1 base, with 16 bases between the two germline ends. This CDR3 is 16 amino acids long. CDR3 sequence (DNA): TGCGCCAGCAGCCCTTACCAGGTTACGCTCCAAGAGACCCAGTACTTC. Residues: CASSPYQVTLQETQYF.

This clonotype was found a few times. This chain links TRBV12-3 or TRBV12-4 with TRBJ1-1; 8 positions agree with TRBD1. J gave up 4 bases and V 6 bases, and 7 bases lay outside the gene matches. CDR3 length: 14 amino acids. The CDR3 loop is CASSSNGQGTEAFF. CDR3 in DNA: TGTGCCAGCAGCTCCAACGGACAGGGCACTGAAGCTTTCTTT.

This rearrangement joins TRBV27 to TRBJ2-7, with D maybe TRBD1 (7 bases). Trimming cost V 3 bases and J 3 bases, with 18 bases left between them. The CDR3 sequence is 16 residues long. Germline CDR1 is MNHEY and CDR2 is SMNVEV (reference sequence). CDR3 nucleotide sequence: TGTGCCAGCAGTTTTATTGGTCAGGGGGGTTTCTACGAGCAGTACTTC. Translated: CASSFIGQGGFYEQYF.

In this sample, this clonotype turned up many times. V and J are TRBV7-6 and TRBJ2-3; 8 nucleotides match TRBD2. The CDR3 has 19 residues. V was pared by 7 bases and J by 2 bases, with 20 bases of the junction left unmatched. Germline loops: CDR1 SGHVS, CDR2 FNYEAQ. Here the CDR3 DNA reads TGTGCCAGCACCGTAGACCCCCCCCCACTAGCGGAATTCACAGATACGCAGTATTTT. This codes for CASTVDPPPLAEFTDTQYF.

This clonotype has just a few counts. The chain carries TRBV5-1 and TRBJ2-2; 9 positions agree with TRBD1. The CDR3 spans 16 residues. V shed 2 bases, J shed 7 bases, and the junction held 9 bases outside the gene matches. Germline V gives CDR1 SGHRS, CDR2 YFSETQ. CDR3 DNA sequence: TGCGCCAGCAGCTTCACATCCGGGACAGGGCTCGGGGAGCTGTTTTTT. Amino acids: CASSFTSGTGLGELFF.

This clonotype was seen ten or more times. The CDR3 DNA reads as TGCGCCAGCAGCTTACGACAGGGCCCAGATACGCAGTATTTT. This gives the protein CASSLRQGPDTQYF. The chain links TRBV5-1 to TRBJ2-3; 7 bases are shared with TRBD1. The CDR3 consists of 14 residues. Germline CDR1 is SGHRS and CDR2 is YFSETQ. V gave up 2 bases and J gave up 4 bases; unmatched junction bases: 4.

This clonotype was observed a few times. V is TRBV28 and J is TRBJ2-7; the D gene is possibly TRBD1 (6 bases). The CDR3 covers 14 residues. With 10 bases removed from V and 0 bases from J, the gap between germline ends came to 16 bases. Germline CDR1 MDHEN, CDR2 SYDVKM. The CDR3 reads CATNLQGRSYEQYF. The CDR3 region has the DNA TGTGCCACCAATTTACAGGGCCGCTCCTACGAGCAGTACTTC.

V and J are TRBV24-1 and TRBJ2-1; D gene uncertain. V was pared by 0 bases and J by 10 bases, with 6 bases between. Looked up from germline, CDR1 is KGHDR and CDR2 is SFDVKD. The CDR3 is 12 amino acids. The CDR3 DNA follows: TGTGCCACCAGTGATTTGCCCGGAGAGCAGTTCTTC. It codes for CATSDLPGEQFF.

This clonotype was counted at least ten times. The V gene is TRBV7-9, the J gene TRBJ1-5; tentatively, D is TRBD1 (6 bases). The CDR3 contains 15 residues. Germline V CDR1 and CDR2: SEHNR, FQNEAQ (reference sequence). Trimming pared 5 bases from V and 0 bases from J, leaving 11 bases between. The CDR3 spells CASSISDSSNQPQHF. CDR3 nucleotide sequence: TGTGCCAGCAGCATTTCGGACAGTAGCAATCAGCCCCAGCATTTT.

This clonotype was counted only a few times. CDR3 bases: TGTGCCAGCAGCTCCCGAGCGGGGTACACCGGGGAGCTGTTTTTT. Protein product: CASSSRAGYTGELFF. V usage is TRBV7-9 and J usage is TRBJ2-2, with TRBD2 matching over 7 bases. The CDR3 runs 15 residues. Germline CDR1 and CDR2: SEHNR and FQNEAQ (reference sequence). V was pared by 4 bases and J by 3 bases, with 5 bases of the junction left unmatched. Based on the CDR3 plus reference TRBV7-9 and TRBJ2-2, the full variable domain is DTGVSQNPRHKITKRGQNVTFRCDPISEHNRLYWYRQTLGQGPEFLTYFQNEAQLEKSRLLSDRFSAERPKGSFSTLEIQRTEQGDSAMYLCASSSRAGYTGELFFGEGSRLTVL.

A few counts support this clonotype. The chain joins TRBV6-2 or TRBV6-3 to TRBJ1-1; TRBD1 is a possible D gene (5 bases). V lost 6 bases, J lost 1 base, and 12 bases lay in between. Germline CDR1 MNHEY, CDR2 SVGEGT. This CDR3 comprises 14 residues. The DNA of the CDR3 is TGTGCCAGCAGGGGTGGGACCGGGAACACTGAAGCTTTCTTT. It is translated as CASRGGTGNTEAFF.